A selection of T cell receptor beta chains follows, all from one sample in a study of T cell repertoires in cytomegalovirus infection. TCRdb re-analysed the reads in MiXCR, keeping a single row per CDR3 protein. The sample carries some 920,000 distinct CDR3 sequences, approximately 32% recorded once. These TCRs' antigens remain unknown. Sequences were derived from cultured CD8+ T cells from PBMCs, sampled from culture after CMV antigen stimulation. These receptors were taken from a human donor in good health (CMV status not recorded). Some clones in this sample may be carry-over from other donors' samples. The CDR3 runs from the conserved cysteine through the conserved F or W. Only part of the rows carry a size: once, few, many, or a class if the clone is expanded.

>many|TRBV7-9
CASSLILRSGGDNEQFF
>-|TRBV19
CAIRQGQGTEAFF
>-|TRBV27
CASNPGGNTEAFF
>-|TRBV29-1
CSVEEGEETQYF
>once|TRBV15
CATSITRDKNQPQHF
>-|TRBV4-1
CASSQVQSLYNEQFF
>-|TRBV6-6
CASSYWPRGASYNEQFF
>few|TRBV2
CASSWTSGGFNTGELFF
>-|TRBV20-1
CSAQQGVLAGTHNEQFF
>-|TRBV4-2
CASSQEGGVMGLLAGGWETQYF
>few|TRBV7-2
CASRSLGRGGVKDTQYF
>-|TRBV6-4
CASRLTPNTEAFF
>few|TRBV15
CATSRVAGGELFF
>many|TRBV7-2
CASSLDGPKGTQYF
>few|TRBV28
CASSSRGLYQPQHF
>-|TRBV20-1
CSARDEEGTSTDTQYF
>-|TRBV2
CASSESGGVEQYF
>many|TRBV7-6
CASSLSRSYNEQFF
>-|TRBV20-1
CSARAGTSYEQYF
>many|TRBV7-2
CASSLVWPGRDTQYF
>-|TRBV27
CASSIRLSNQPQHF
>-|TRBV7-9
CASSLITGTVNEKLFF
>-|TRBV19
CASSALPNGGELFF
>few|TRBV7-9
CASSANQGAWGSYEQYF
>-|TRBV19
CASSMGWGSHNEQFF
>few|TRBV7-6
CASSFSWGERGGHEQFF
>-|TRBV4-1
CASSQSLGQGVIYGYTF
>-|TRBV5-4
CASSGGQFPYGYTF
>-|TRBV25-1
CASSVGGFPHTDTQYF
>few|TRBV28
CASSATGMGQGAYEQYF
>few|TRBV7-9
CASARGGRSQETQYF
>few|TRBV6-2/TRBV6-3
CASSYSRTGARVANTGELFF
>-|TRBV6-1
CACRQGITKYEKLFF
>-|TRBV12-3/TRBV12-4
CASSLDRGDTGELFF
>few|TRBV4-1
CASSQVWTSTDTQYF
>-|TRBV27
CASSPMAGGTDTQYF
>few|TRBV7-6
CASSLGDYEDTQYF
>few|TRBV27
CASSSSGYQPQHF
>-|TRBV12-3/TRBV12-4
CASTLTSYNEQFF
>many|TRBV5-4
CASSLGTGDYNEQFF
>-|TRBV19
CASSIYTGGTGAGETQYF
>few|TRBV19
CASSLGVGYNEQFF
>-|TRBV7-9
CASSHPDNSYEQYF
>-|TRBV3-1
CASSPTAFQETQYF
>few|TRBV4-1
CASSQGPGPRDGYTF
>once|TRBV4-2
CASSQDWHVYNEQFF
>-|TRBV4-1
CASSQVGPGMDQPQHF
>-|TRBV7-9
CASSKRFGTDTQYF
>-|TRBV11-2
CTSRYPGDPYNEQFF
>-|TRBV4-1
CASSPRDRHSNQPQHF
>-|TRBV28
CASSSATGWASQETQYF
>-|TRBV29-1
CSVSKVRGTTHEQYF
>few|TRBV7-9
CASSLVLRGNTEAFF
>few|TRBV4-1
CASSPVHGETYEQYF
>-|TRBV11-2
CASSEWTGYNQPQHF
>few|TRBV10-3
CAISELALSNVNEQFF
>-|TRBV12-3/TRBV12-4
CASSFSNFGNTIYF
>-|TRBV20-1
CSAGGGWTAPTNEKLFF
>many|TRBV19
CASSIGGGAEAFF